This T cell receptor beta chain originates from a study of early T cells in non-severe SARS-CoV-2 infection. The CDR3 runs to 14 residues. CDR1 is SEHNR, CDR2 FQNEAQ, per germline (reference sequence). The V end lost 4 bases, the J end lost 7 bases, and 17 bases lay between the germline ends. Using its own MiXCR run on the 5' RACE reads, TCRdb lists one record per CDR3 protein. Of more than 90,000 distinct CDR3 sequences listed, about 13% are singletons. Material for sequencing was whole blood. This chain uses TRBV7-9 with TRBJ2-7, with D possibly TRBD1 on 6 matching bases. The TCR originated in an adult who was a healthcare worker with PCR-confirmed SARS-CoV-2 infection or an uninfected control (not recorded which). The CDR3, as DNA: TGTGCCAGCAGCTATCGACAGGATTCTCGGGAGCAGTACTTC. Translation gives CASSYRQDSREQYF. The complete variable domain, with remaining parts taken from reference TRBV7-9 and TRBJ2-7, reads DTGVSQNPRHKITKRGQNVTFRCDPISEHNRLYWYRQTLGQGPEFLTYFQNEAQLEKSRLLSDRFSAERPKGSFSTLEIQRTEQGDSAMYLCASSYRQDSREQYFGPGTRLTVT.